A single sample is the source of the 18 T cell receptor beta chains below, sequenced in a study of identical twins. TCRdb re-derived calls from the 5' RACE reads in MiXCR, one entry per CDR3 protein. This table holds about 340,000 distinct CDR3 sequences, around 9% found once. Source material: naive T cells sorted from blood. The receptors stem from a woman between 45 and 60 years old in good health.

This rearrangement joins TRBV7-9 to TRBJ1-6; 11 bases map to TRBD1. J gave up 9 bases and V 6 bases, and 10 bases lay outside the gene matches. Germline V gene sequence: CDR1 SEHNR, CDR2 FQNEAQ (reference sequence). The CDR3 is 16 residues long. The chain's CDR3 is CASRFRDRGLLSPLHF. The CDR3 DNA sequence: TGTGCCAGCAGGTTCCGGGACAGGGGGTTGCTTTCACCCCTCCACTTT.

This clonotype was picked up many times. The chain uses TRBV5-1 and TRBJ2-1; 7 bases are a match to TRBD1. CDR1 and CDR2 from the germline V gene are SGHRS and YFSETQ. The V gene end was trimmed by 0 bases and the J gene end by 3 bases; junction bases not matched to a gene: 3. The CDR3 totals 15 residues. The CDR3 sequence: CASSLAQGDYNEQFF. The CDR3 DNA follows: TGCGCCAGCAGCTTGGCTCAGGGGGACTACAATGAGCAGTTCTTC.

This clonotype was observed a few times. V usage is TRBV21-1 and J usage is TRBJ2-7; TRBD1, as called in the table, went unchecked against the DNA. TRBV21-1 is termed a pseudogene. CDR3 length: 15 amino acids. CDR3 nucleotide sequence: TGTGCCAGCAGCCCCCCCCCTGGCGCGACCTACGAGCAGTACGTC. It codes for CASSPPPGATYEQYV.

This clonotype was seen more than once but under ten times. The chain employs TRBV12-3 or TRBV12-4 and TRBJ2-5, with 10 bases that match TRBD1. V gave up 3 bases and J gave up 5 bases; unmatched junction bases: 6. The CDR3 length is 15 residues. The CDR3 region has the DNA TGTGCCAGCAGTTTTTTCGGACAGGGGGGGGAGACCCAGTACTTC. Protein product: CASSFFGQGGETQYF.

This clonotype was seen a handful of times. J is TRBJ2-7 and V is TRBV5-1, with D perhaps matching TRBD2 (6 bases). The CDR3 consists of 14 residues. V shed 4 bases and J shed 5 bases, with 16 bases lying between them. The germline gives CDR1 SGHRS, CDR2 YFSETQ. CDR3 DNA: TGCGCCAGCAGCCCGGGACTCACCGGCGACGAGCAGTACGTC. Protein: CASSPGLTGDEQYV.

This clonotype was seen at least ten times. The chain employs TRBV7-3 and TRBJ1-2; tentatively, D is TRBD1 (6 bases). The germline CDR1 and CDR2 sequences are SGHTA and FQGTGA. The CDR3 covers 13 residues. The germline V and J ends were trimmed by 5 bases and 8 bases, with 15 bases remaining between them. Here the CDR3 reads CASSPSRGGGYTF. DNA of the CDR3: TGTGCCAGCAGCCCCTCCAGGGGAGGAGGCTACACCTTC.

The chain carries TRBV10-3 and TRBJ2-5; 7 bases are a match to TRBD1. Germline CDR1 ENHRY, CDR2 SYGVKD. The length of the CDR3 is 16 residues. V shed 2 bases, J shed 0 bases, and the junction held 6 bases outside the gene matches. The CDR3 region is CAISEGDRLNQETQYF. In DNA form, the CDR3 reads TGTGCCATCAGTGAGGGGGACAGACTCAACCAAGAGACCCAGTACTTC.

This clonotype was counted a single time. This chain joins TRBV2 and TRBJ1-5; D unclear. This CDR3 has 14 residues. Germline V lookup: CDR1 SNHLY, CDR2 FYNNEI. Trimming shortened V by 1 base and J by 2 bases, and 6 bases separated the two germline ends. The DNA for the CDR3 is TGTGCCAGCAGTGAAGGAAAGGGCAATCAGCCCCAGCATTTT. Its translation is CASSEGKGNQPQHF.

This clonotype was counted only a few times. The chain employs TRBV12-3 or TRBV12-4 and TRBJ2-1, with no clear D. The CDR3 runs to 13 residues. Between the trimmed V and J ends, which lost 2 bases and 8 bases, there was a span of 10 bases. The CDR3 loop is CASSLSEWDEQFF. The CDR3 DNA is TGTGCCAGCAGTTTATCGGAGTGGGATGAGCAGTTCTTC.

As concerns this clonotype: A read error may explain this, as a much larger clone is one base away. V is TRBV10-2 and J is TRBJ2-2; perhaps D is TRBD1 or TRBD2 (5 bases each). The CDR3 extends over 15 amino acids. Looked up from germline, CDR1 is WSHSY and CDR2 is SAAADI. CDR3: CASSENAEGSGDLFF. The DNA for the CDR3 is TGCGCCAGCAGTGAAAACGCTGAGGGGTCCGGGGACCTGTTTTTT.

V and J are TRBV3-1 and TRBJ2-7; 7 nucleotides line up with TRBD2. Germline V lookup: CDR1 LGHDT, CDR2 YNNKEL (reference sequence). The CDR3 runs to 15 residues. V trimming: 4 bases; J trimming: 0 bases; junction bases outside the gene matches: 6. DNA for the CDR3: TGTGCCAGCAGCCTTACTAGCGTATACTCCTACGAGCAGTACTTC. This codes for CASSLTSVYSYEQYF.

This chain uses TRBV7-9 with TRBJ2-1; 10 bases agree with TRBD2. J was trimmed by 8 bases and V by 3 bases; bases with no gene match: 10. This CDR3 spans 16 amino acids. Germline V gene lookup returns CDR1 SEHNR and CDR2 FQNEAQ (reference sequence). The CDR3 loop reads CASSFVLAGETDEQFF. CDR3 DNA: TGTGCCAGCAGCTTCGTTCTAGCGGGAGAAACCGATGAGCAGTTCTTC. The full variable domain, with the rest looked up from reference TRBV7-9 and TRBJ2-1, is DTGVSQNPRHKITKRGQNVTFRCDPISEHNRLYWYRQTLGQGPEFLTYFQNEAQLEKSRLLSDRFSAERPKGSFSTLEIQRTEQGDSAMYLCASSFVLAGETDEQFFGPGTRLTVL.

The chain combines TRBV21-1 with TRBJ2-2. TRBV21-1 is shown as a pseudogene. The CDR3 is 14 residues long. CDR3 residues: CASSKGRDTGELFF. CDR3 bases: TGTGCCAGCTCAAAAGGTAGAGACACCGGGGAGCTGTTTTTT.

There are a few counts of this clonotype. The gene calls are TRBV11-3 and TRBJ1-6, with D uncertain. Germline assignment: CDR1 SGHNT and CDR2 YENEEA. The CDR3 is 13 residues long. V was clipped by 5 bases and J by 6 bases, with 8 bases between them. As DNA, the CDR3 is TGTGCCAGCAGCATTTCTCGTAATTCACCCCTCCACTTT. As protein: CASSISRNSPLHF. The variable domain in full, with the rest retrieved from reference TRBV11-3 and TRBJ1-6, is EAGVVQSPRYKIIEKKQPVAFWCNPISGHNTLYWYLQNLGQGPELLIRYENEEAVDDSQLPKDRFSAERLKGVDSTLKIQPAELGDSAVYLCASSISRNSPLHFGNGTRLTVT.

The chain couples TRBV5-1 to TRBJ2-7, with 9 positions matching TRBD1. There are 16 residues in the CDR3. Trimming at V came to 1 base and at J to 4 bases, leaving 9 bases not matched to a gene. Germline V gene data show CDR1 as SGHRS and CDR2 as YFSETQ. The CDR3 sequence: CASSLNWDRDLYEQYF. Here the CDR3 DNA reads TGCGCCAGCAGCTTGAACTGGGACAGGGATTTGTACGAGCAGTACTTC.

This rearrangement joins TRBV20-1 to TRBJ1-5; no clear D gene. V lost 0 bases to trimming and J lost 4 bases, with 10 bases between them. Germline loops: CDR1 DFQATT, CDR2 SNEGSKA (reference sequence). There are 14 residues in the CDR3. CDR3: CSARDFRGNQPQHF. The CDR3 DNA sequence: TGCAGTGCTAGAGATTTTCGAGGAAATCAGCCCCAGCATTTT.

The CDR3 DNA reads TGTGCCAGCAGATCCGACAGAACATATGGCTACACCTTC. Amino acid sequence: CASRSDRTYGYTF. The chain employs TRBV6-5 and TRBJ1-2; TRBD1 is a possible D gene (5 bases). Germline loops: CDR1 MNHEY, CDR2 SVGAGI. Trimming cost V 6 bases and J 5 bases, with 13 bases left between them. The CDR3 spans 13 residues.

This clonotype has a count of ten or more. The chain is built from TRBV3-1 and TRBJ2-1, with D perhaps TRBD2 (6 bases). The CDR3 contains 15 residues. CDR1 is LGHDT, CDR2 YNNKEL, per germline (reference sequence). Trimming removed 4 bases at V and 4 bases at J, with 14 bases between. The CDR3, as DNA: TGTGCCAGCAGCCCTATCCATCGGGGGTACAATGAGCAGTTCTTC. Translating it yields CASSPIHRGYNEQFF.